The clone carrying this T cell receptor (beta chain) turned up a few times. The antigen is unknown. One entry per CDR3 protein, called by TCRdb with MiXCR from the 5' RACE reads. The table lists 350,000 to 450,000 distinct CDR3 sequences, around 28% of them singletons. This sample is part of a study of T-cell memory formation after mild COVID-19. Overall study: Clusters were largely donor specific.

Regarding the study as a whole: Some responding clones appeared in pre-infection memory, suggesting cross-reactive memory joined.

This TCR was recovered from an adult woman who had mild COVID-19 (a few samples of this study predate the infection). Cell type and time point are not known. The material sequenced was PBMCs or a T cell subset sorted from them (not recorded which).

The CDR3 sequence is CASSLSSGDFYEQYF. The CDR3 DNA is TGTGCCAGCAGTTTATCATCCGGTGACTTCTACGAGCAGTACTTC. The genes are TRBV27 and TRBJ2-7; D remains unclear. The CDR3 runs to 15 residues. Trimming removed 0 bases from V and 3 bases from J, with 12 bases in between. Germline V CDR1 and CDR2: MNHEY, SMNVEV (reference sequence).